The entry below gives a single TCR beta chain sequence along with its context. Its antigen is undetermined. Expansion of antigen-specific CD4+ T cells with viral peptide pools was carried out by the ViraFEST assay before sequencing. Cells that had been cultured for 10 days were the source of isolated CD4+ T cells. Nobody among the vaccine recipients had prior SARS-CoV-2 infection (nucleocapsid antibodies were negative). This entry comes from a study of vaccination effects on CD4 cells after COVID-19. Findings and caveats of the study: After vaccination of healthy people, only 1 of 255 vaccine-induced clones cross-reacted with common cold coronaviruses. Late after vaccination, infection- and vaccine-induced clones showed marked clonal contraction. In the study, convalescent patients were few, and early post-infection timepoints were absent.

Germline values: CDR1 KGHSH, CDR2 LQKENI. V lost 6 bases and J lost 9, with 21 bases in between. The CDR3 totals 15 residues. Using immunoSEQ multiplex PCR, the repertoire was profiled, and TCRdb retains in-frame clones only, with some absent. There are 30,000 to 35,000 clones in the sample; 73% occur only once, and about 27% lies in the top ten. The origin of this receptor is a human donor who received a COVID-19 vaccine. The source material was CD4+ T cells from PBMCs cultured with HCoV-OC43 spike peptides, sampled before COVID-19 vaccination. Subset: HCoV-OC43 spike overlapping peptide pool stimulation. The gene calls are TRBV18 and TRBJ1-5; D is uncertain. CDR3 DNA sequence: TGTGCCAGCTCCGGTGGTAAGGAGGGCACAAGGCCCCAGCATTTT. This codes for CASSGGKEGTRPQHF. Full variable domain (rest looked up from reference TRBV18 and TRBJ1-5): NAGVMQNPRHLVRRRGQEARLRCSPMKGHSHVYWYRQLPEEGLKFMVYLQKENIIDESGMPKERFSAEFPKEGPSILRIQQVVRGDSAAYFCASSGGKEGTRPQHFGDGTRLSIL.